This T cell receptor (beta chain) was sequenced for a study of early T cells in non-severe SARS-CoV-2 infection. In the study overall: The sequenced material was bulk RNA from unsorted whole blood, and its chains were unpaired.

Each CDR3 protein is one row after TCRdb ran MiXCR on the 5' RACE reads. The sample includes some 80,000 distinct CDR3 sequences, about an eighth seen only once; the top ten take over 1.2%. This clonotype was seen more than once but under ten times. The sequence was collected from an adult who was a healthcare worker with PCR-confirmed SARS-CoV-2 infection or an uninfected control (not recorded which). Sequencing was carried out using whole blood.

The CDR3 bases are TGCAGTGCTAGAAGTGTGAGCGGCAGACCCTACGAGCAGTACTTC. Amino acids: CSARSVSGRPYEQYF. The chain is built from TRBV20-1 and TRBJ2-7; D is possibly TRBD2 (5 bases). Germline CDR1 DFQATT, CDR2 SNEGSKA (reference sequence). The CDR3 extends over 15 amino acids. V was pared by 2 bases and J by 2 bases, with 16 bases between.